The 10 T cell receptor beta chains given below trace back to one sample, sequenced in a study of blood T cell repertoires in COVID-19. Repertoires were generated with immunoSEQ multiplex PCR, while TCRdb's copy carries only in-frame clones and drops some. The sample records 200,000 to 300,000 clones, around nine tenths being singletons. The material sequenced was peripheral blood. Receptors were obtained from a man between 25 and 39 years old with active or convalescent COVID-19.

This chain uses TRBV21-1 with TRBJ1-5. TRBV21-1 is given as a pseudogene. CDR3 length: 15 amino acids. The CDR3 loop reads CASSKVRRPNQPQHF. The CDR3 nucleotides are TGTGCCAGCAGCAAAGTGCGGAGGCCCAATCAGCCCCAGCATTTT.

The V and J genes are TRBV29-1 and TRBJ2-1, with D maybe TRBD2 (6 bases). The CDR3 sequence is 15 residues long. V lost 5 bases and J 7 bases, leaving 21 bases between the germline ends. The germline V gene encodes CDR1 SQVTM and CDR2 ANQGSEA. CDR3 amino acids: CSVRGYELARNEQFF. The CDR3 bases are TGCAGCGTTCGTGGTTATGAGCTAGCGAGGAATGAGCAGTTCTTC.

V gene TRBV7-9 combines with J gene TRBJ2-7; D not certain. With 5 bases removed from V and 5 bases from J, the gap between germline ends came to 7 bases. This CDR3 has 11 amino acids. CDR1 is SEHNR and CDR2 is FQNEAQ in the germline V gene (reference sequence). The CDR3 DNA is TGTGCCAGCAGCCGAGAGCACGAGCAGTACTTC. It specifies CASSREHEQYF.

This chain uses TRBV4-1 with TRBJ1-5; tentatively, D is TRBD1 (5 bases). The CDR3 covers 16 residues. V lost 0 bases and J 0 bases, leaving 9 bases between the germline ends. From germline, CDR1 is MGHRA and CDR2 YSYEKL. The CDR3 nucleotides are TGCGCCAGCAGCCAAGAGGGGGGATATAGCAATCAGCCCCAGCATTTT. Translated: CASSQEGGYSNQPQHF.

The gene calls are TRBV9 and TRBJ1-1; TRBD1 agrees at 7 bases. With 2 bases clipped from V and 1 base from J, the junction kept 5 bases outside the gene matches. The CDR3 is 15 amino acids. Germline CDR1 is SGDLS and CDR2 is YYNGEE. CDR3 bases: TGTGCCAGCAGCGTCACAGGGGTCCGGAACACTGAAGCTTTCTTT. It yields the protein CASSVTGVRNTEAFF. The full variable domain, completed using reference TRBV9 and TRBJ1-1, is DSGVTQTPKHLITATGQRVTLRCSPRSGDLSVYWYQQSLDQGLQFLIQYYNGEERAKGNILERFSAQQFPDLHSELNLSSLELGDSALYFCASSVTGVRNTEAFFGQGTRLTVV.

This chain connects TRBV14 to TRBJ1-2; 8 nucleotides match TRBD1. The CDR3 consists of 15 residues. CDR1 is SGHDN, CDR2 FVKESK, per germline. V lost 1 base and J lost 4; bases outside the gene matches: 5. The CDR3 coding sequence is TGTGCCAGCAGCCAAGTCCGGACAGGGATCTATGGCTACACCTTC. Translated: CASSQVRTGIYGYTF.

CDR3 in DNA: TGTGCCAGCAGTTACTCTTCAGGGTATGACACTGAAGCTTTCTTT. It specifies CASSYSSGYDTEAFF. The chain combines TRBV6-5 with TRBJ1-1; tentative D call: TRBD1 (5 bases). This CDR3 has 15 residues. The germline V gene encodes CDR1 MNHEY and CDR2 SVGAGI. V was cut by 0 bases and J by 3 bases, with 11 bases left in between.

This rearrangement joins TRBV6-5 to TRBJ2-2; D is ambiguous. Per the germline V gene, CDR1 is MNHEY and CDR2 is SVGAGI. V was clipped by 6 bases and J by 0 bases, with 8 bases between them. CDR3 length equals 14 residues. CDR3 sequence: CASRFLPNTGELFF. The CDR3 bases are TGTGCCAGCAGATTTCTCCCGAACACCGGGGAGCTGTTTTTT.

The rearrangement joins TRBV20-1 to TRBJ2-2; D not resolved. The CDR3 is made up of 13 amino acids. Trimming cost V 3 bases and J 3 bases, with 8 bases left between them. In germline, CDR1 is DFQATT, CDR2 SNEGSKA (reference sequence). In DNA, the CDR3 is TGCAGTGCTAGTTATTCTGACACCGGGGAGCTGTTTTTT. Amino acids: CSASYSDTGELFF.

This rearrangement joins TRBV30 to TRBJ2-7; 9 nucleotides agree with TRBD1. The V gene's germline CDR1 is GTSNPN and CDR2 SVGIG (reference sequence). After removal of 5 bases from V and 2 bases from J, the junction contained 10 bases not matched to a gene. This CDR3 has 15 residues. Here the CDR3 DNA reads TGTGCCTGGGGGACCGGGACAGGGATCCCCTACGAGCAGTACTTC. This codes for CAWGTGTGIPYEQYF. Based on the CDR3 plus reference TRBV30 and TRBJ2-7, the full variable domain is SQTIHQWPATLVQPVGSPLSLECTVEGTSNPNLYWYRQAAGRGLQLLFYSVGIGQISSEVPQNLSASRPQDRQFILSSKKLLLSDSGFYLCAWGTGTGIPYEQYFGPGTRLTVT.